One T cell receptor beta chain is described in this entry. The V end was cut by 6 bases, the J end by 0 bases, with 16 bases between. The CDR3 totals 15 residues. Germline lookup yields CDR1 SQVTM and CDR2 ANQGSEA. Data came from immunoSEQ multiplex PCR; TCRdb stores just in-frame clones and leaves some out. Of approximately 500,000 clones in the sample, over 75% were seen once. The entry originates in a study of shared clonotypes between healthy human individuals. The V and J genes are TRBV29-1 and TRBJ2-3, with D perhaps matching TRBD2 (5 bases). Input material: PBMCs. This clonotype was sampled from a woman aged 40 to 55 in good health. Some clones in this sample may be carry-over from other donors' samples. CDR3 region: CSVAGSTSSTDTQYF. CDR3 bases: TGCAGCGTCGCTGGGAGCACGTCGAGCACAGATACGCAGTATTTT.